The 23 T cell receptor beta chains below were found in one sample sequenced in a study of vaccination effects on CD4 cells after COVID-19. Antigens of these TCRs are unknown. Before sequencing took place, the ViraFEST assay used viral peptide pools to expand antigen-specific CD4+ T cells. The authors isolated CD4+ T cells after less than eleven days of culture. Vaccine recipients, nucleocapsid antibody negative, had no prior SARS-CoV-2 infection. Measured with immunoSEQ multiplex PCR; TCRdb has only the in-frame clones, and not every one. The repertoire has 25,000 to 30,000 clones, about 70% of them found once; the top ten carry roughly 20%. The source material was CD4+ T cells from PBMCs cultured with HCoV-NL63 spike peptides, sampled before COVID-19 vaccination. The source is a human donor who received a COVID-19 vaccine.

This clone is labeled as large. The chain is built from TRBV10-3 and TRBJ2-3, with 13 positions matching TRBD2. This CDR3 has 15 residues. Germline values: CDR1 ENHRY, CDR2 SYGVKD. J lost 3 bases, V lost 7 bases, and 4 bases had no gene match. The CDR3, as DNA: TGTGCCATCACCCCGGGACTAGCGGGAACAGATACGCAGTATTTT. This codes for CAITPGLAGTDTQYF.

This clone has just a few counts. The rearrangement uses TRBV14 and TRBJ1-3; D is undetermined. The CDR3 runs to 13 residues. V was shortened by 2 bases and J by 0 bases, with 2 bases between the two germline ends. The V gene's germline CDR1 is SGHDN and CDR2 FVKESK. This chain's CDR3 is CASSQNSGNTIYF. The CDR3 region has the DNA TGTGCCAGCAGCCAAAACTCTGGAAACACCATATATTTT.

This clone was seen a handful of times. CDR3 DNA: TGTGCCAGTAGTATTTCAGGGGAGAACTATGGCTACACCTTC. Residues: CASSISGENYGYTF. The V and J genes are TRBV19 and TRBJ1-2; perhaps TRBD1 as D (6 bases). This CDR3 has 14 residues. V was pared by 3 bases and J by 2 bases, with 10 bases between. Germline V gene lookup returns CDR1 LNHDA and CDR2 SQIVND (reference sequence).

V usage is TRBV5-8 and J usage is TRBJ2-1, with 9 bases lining up with TRBD2. The ends lost 0 bases at V and 9 bases at J; junction bases unmatched: 7. The CDR3 spans 15 residues. The germline gives CDR1 SGHTS, CDR2 YDEGEE. The DNA of the CDR3 is TGTGCCAGCAGCTTGGGTGCGGGGGGGCCCACTGAGCAGTTCTTC. This encodes CASSLGAGGPTEQFF.

The chain is built from TRBV2 and TRBJ1-6, with TRBD1 identical over 9 bases. The trim removed 0 bases at V and 9 bases at J, leaving 3 bases unmatched. CDR1 and CDR2 (germline): SNHLY, FYNNEI. The CDR3 loop spans 15 amino acids. The CDR3, as DNA: TGTGCCAGCAGTGAAGCGACAGGGGGATTTTCACCCCTCCACTTT. This sequence encodes CASSEATGGFSPLHF.

The gene calls are TRBV28 and TRBJ2-7; D is unresolved. CDR1 and CDR2 from the germline V gene are MDHEN and SYDVKM. The CDR3 contains 15 residues. V lost 4 bases and J 0 bases, leaving 13 bases between the germline ends. In DNA form, the CDR3 reads TGTGCCAGCAGTTCCTGGTTGGGGATCTCCTACGAGCAGTACTTC. Its protein product is CASSSWLGISYEQYF.

The chain is built from TRBV5-1 and TRBJ2-1, with 8 bases lining up with TRBD1. V lost 4 bases and J lost 8; bases outside the gene matches: 8. Germline values: CDR1 SGHRS, CDR2 YFSETQ. This CDR3 is 14 amino acids long. The CDR3 DNA sequence: TGCGCCAGCAGCAAGTGGACAGGGTTAGATGAGCAGTTCTTC. The encoded protein is CASSKWTGLDEQFF. The full variable domain, completed using reference TRBV5-1 and TRBJ2-1, is KAGVTQTPRYLIKTRGQQVTLSCSPISGHRSVSWYQQTPGQGLQFLFEYFSETQRNKGNFPGRFSGRQFSNSRSEMNVSTLELGDSALYLCASSKWTGLDEQFFGPGTRLTVL.

The chain uses TRBV5-1 and TRBJ2-2, with D tentatively TRBD1 or TRBD2 (5 bases each). This CDR3 spans 14 amino acids. V lost 2 bases and J 7 bases, leaving 12 bases between the germline ends. The germline V gene encodes CDR1 SGHRS and CDR2 YFSETQ. The CDR3 DNA reads as TGCGCCAGCAGCTTAATACAGGCGGGCGGGGAGCTGTTTTTT. Its protein product is CASSLIQAGGELFF.

In regard to this clone: The junction departs from germline at one end; a sequencing error may be responsible. The rearrangement uses TRBV7-9 and TRBJ2-7; D perhaps matches TRBD1 (6 bases). The CDR3 contains 11 residues. Germline V gene lookup returns CDR1 SEHNR and CDR2 FQNEAQ (reference sequence). CDR3 in DNA: TGTGCCAGCAGCTCCACAGGGATCATACACTTC. This codes for CASSSTGIIHF. Drawing the rest from reference TRBV7-9 and TRBJ2-7, the complete variable domain is DTGVSQNPRHKITKRGQNVTFRCDPISEHNRLYWYRQTLGQGPEFLTYFQNEAQLEKSRLLSDRFSAERPKGSFSTLEIQRTEQGDSAMYLCASSSTGIIHFGPGTRLTVT.

The CDR3 DNA sequence: TGTGCCAGCAGTGGGGACAGTTTAACTGAAGCTTTCTTT. Protein product: CASSGDSLTEAFF. This chain uses TRBV2 with TRBJ1-1; 7 bases agree with TRBD1. With 4 bases clipped from V and 5 bases from J, the junction kept 4 bases outside the gene matches. Germline V gene sequence: CDR1 SNHLY, CDR2 FYNNEI. The CDR3 is 13 amino acids. The whole variable domain, remainder taken from reference TRBV2 and TRBJ1-1, is EPEVTQTPSHQVTQMGQEVILRCVPISNHLYFYWYRQILGQKVEFLVSFYNNEISEKSEIFDDQFSVERPDGSNFTLKIRSTKLEDSAMYFCASSGDSLTEAFFGQGTRLTVV.

The J gene is TRBJ1-2, the V gene TRBV18; 12 positions match TRBD1. V shed 2 bases, J shed 9 bases, and the junction held 4 bases outside the gene matches. This CDR3 is 14 amino acids long. Germline values: CDR1 KGHSH, CDR2 LQKENI. The CDR3 here is CASSPGTGGGRYTF. In DNA form, the CDR3 reads TGTGCCAGCTCACCAGGGACAGGGGGCGGCCGCTACACCTTC.

The CDR3 spells CASVASTDTQYF. CDR3 coding DNA: TGTGCCAGCGTGGCCAGCACAGATACGCAGTATTTT. J is TRBJ2-3 and V is TRBV21-1; TRBD1, the table's D call, was not compared with the DNA. TRBV21-1 is a pseudogene locus. CDR3 length: 12 amino acids.

Only one count was recorded for this clone. The chain uses TRBV5-4 and TRBJ2-6; 7 nucleotides agree with TRBD1. CDR1 is SGHNT, CDR2 YYREEE, per germline (reference sequence). V trimming: 4 bases; J trimming: 0 bases; junction bases outside the gene matches: 7. The CDR3 consists of 17 residues. The CDR3 sequence is CASSTWTGRSGANVLTF. The CDR3 bases are TGTGCCAGCAGCACTTGGACAGGACGCTCTGGGGCCAACGTCCTGACTTTC.

The chain couples TRBV19 to TRBJ2-1, with TRBD2 as a possible D gene (7 bases). Germline CDR1 reads LNHDA; CDR2 reads SQIVND (reference sequence). Trimming pared 5 bases from V and 0 bases from J, leaving 14 bases between. The CDR3 extends over 16 amino acids. The CDR3 reads CASSGGGLISYNEQFF. The CDR3 DNA reads TGTGCCAGTAGTGGCGGGGGCCTCATCTCCTACAATGAGCAGTTCTTC. The full variable domain, completed using reference TRBV19 and TRBJ2-1, is DGGITQSPKYLFRKEGQNVTLSCEQNLNHDAMYWYRQDPGQGLRLIYYSQIVNDFQKGDIAEGYSVSREKKESFPLTVTSAQKNPTAFYLCASSGGGLISYNEQFFGPGTRLTVL.

The chain combines TRBV29-1 with TRBJ2-1; TRBD1 matches 9 bases. From germline, CDR1 is SQVTM and CDR2 ANQGSEA. With 0 bases clipped from V and 3 bases from J, the junction kept 12 bases outside the gene matches. The CDR3 is 18 amino acids. In DNA form, the CDR3 reads TGCAGCGTTGAAGATGGGCTCAGGGGACAGGGATTCTACAATGAGCAGTTCTTC. Protein: CSVEDGLRGQGFYNEQFF.

This clone was detected only once. This rearrangement joins TRBV14 to TRBJ2-5, with 13 bases fitting TRBD2. The CDR3 is made up of 21 amino acids. Germline trimming cut 0 bases from V and 1 base from J; bases unmatched to any gene: 14. Germline V gene data show CDR1 as SGHDN and CDR2 as FVKESK. The DNA for the CDR3 is TGTGCCAGCAGCCAAGATCGTGTGACGGGACTAGCGGGGAAGATCCAAGAGACCCAGTACTTC. Protein product: CASSQDRVTGLAGKIQETQYF.

The table lists this clone with a few counts. CDR3 in amino acids: CAWSRGNSYGYTF. The CDR3 DNA follows: TGTGCCTGGAGTAGGGGGAATTCCTATGGCTACACCTTC. The genes are TRBV30 and TRBJ1-2, with TRBD1 as a possible D gene (6 bases). Trimming removed 2 bases at V and 4 bases at J, with 11 bases between. CDR3 length: 13 amino acids. Germline CDR1 and CDR2: GTSNPN and SVGIG (reference sequence).

The chain couples TRBV5-6 to TRBJ1-1; D unclear. V was shortened by 0 bases and J by 1 base, with 16 bases between the two germline ends. CDR3 length: 17 amino acids. Germline CDR1 SGHDT, CDR2 YYEEEE. The CDR3 nucleotides read TGTGCCAGCAGCTTGGTAGTCACCATTGGTCCGAACACTGAAGCTTTCTTT. Its protein is CASSLVVTIGPNTEAFF.

This chain connects TRBV14 to TRBJ1-1; 7 nucleotides agree with TRBD1. The germline V gene encodes CDR1 SGHDN and CDR2 FVKESK. CDR3 length: 14 amino acids. The trim removed 4 bases at V and 1 base at J, leaving 3 bases unmatched. CDR3 sequence reads: CASSLRTGNTEAFF. The CDR3 region has the DNA TGTGCCAGCAGCCTCCGGACAGGGAACACTGAAGCTTTCTTT.

The rearrangement joins TRBV7-8 to TRBJ2-5; 8 nucleotides line up with TRBD2. The CDR3 runs to 16 residues. Per germline, CDR1 SGHVS and CDR2 FQNEAQ. Trimming at V came to 5 bases and at J to 5 bases, leaving 13 bases not matched to a gene. The CDR3: CASSKPGLVLQETQYF. Written as DNA, the CDR3 is TGTGCCAGCAGCAAACCGGGACTAGTTCTGCAGGAGACCCAGTACTTC.

This chain uses TRBV9 with TRBJ2-3; D may be TRBD2 (6 bases). The CDR3 is 14 amino acids. Germline CDR1 reads SGDLS; CDR2 reads YYNGEE. The V gene lost 3 bases and the J gene lost 6 bases, with 14 bases spanning the gap. The CDR3 loop reads CASSGGVGADTQYF. The CDR3 DNA reads TGTGCCAGCAGCGGGGGGGTCGGGGCGGATACGCAGTATTTT. Supplemented by reference TRBV9 and TRBJ2-3, the full variable domain reads DSGVTQTPKHLITATGQRVTLRCSPRSGDLSVYWYQQSLDQGLQFLIQYYNGEERAKGNILERFSAQQFPDLHSELNLSSLELGDSALYFCASSGGVGADTQYFGPGTRLTVL.

This clone was found once. The chain employs TRBV5-1 and TRBJ1-6; 7 positions match TRBD1. Germline lookup yields CDR1 SGHRS and CDR2 YFSETQ. The CDR3 is 15 residues long. The V and J ends lost 5 bases and 7 bases, in that order; junction bases with no gene match: 9. CDR3 DNA sequence: TGCGCCAGCAGTCTAGGGGGCTGGGGAAATTCACCCCTCCACTTT. Its translation is CASSLGGWGNSPLHF. Together with reference TRBV5-1 and TRBJ1-6, the CDR3 gives the full variable domain: KAGVTQTPRYLIKTRGQQVTLSCSPISGHRSVSWYQQTPGQGLQFLFEYFSETQRNKGNFPGRFSGRQFSNSRSEMNVSTLELGDSALYLCASSLGGWGNSPLHFGNGTRLTVT.

The chain employs TRBV4-1 and TRBJ2-3, with D perhaps TRBD1 (6 bases). The germline V gene has CDR1 MGHRA and CDR2 YSYEKL. CDR3 length: 13 amino acids. Trimming took off 4 bases at V and 9 bases at J, with 14 bases between the two ends. The chain's CDR3 is CASSPQGSETQYF. The CDR3 DNA sequence: TGCGCCAGCAGCCCTCAGGGGTCGGAGACGCAGTATTTT.